This TCR beta chain is from a study of breast tumors, draining lymph nodes, adjacent tissues. Samples came from axillary lymph nodes draining the breast cancer. The CDR3 length is 14 residues. J was trimmed by 9 bases and V by 2 bases; bases with no gene match: 5. CDR1 and CDR2 (germline): SGHTA, FQGTGA. Many counts were recorded for this clonotype. MiXCR was run by TCRdb on the multiplex PCR reads, yielding one entry per CDR3 protein. The sample has 150,000 to 200,000 distinct CDR3 sequences, 30% to 35% seen once; the top ten hold 3.5% to 4.5%. The sequence was obtained from a female donor with breast cancer. Some clones in this sample may be carry-over from other donors' samples. Sequenced input: axillary lymph node tissue. The chain carries TRBV7-3 and TRBJ2-1, with 9 nucleotides matching TRBD1. CDR3 sequence: CASSLGQGLREQFF. The CDR3 DNA reads as TGTGCCAGCAGCTTAGGACAGGGGCTTCGTGAGCAGTTCTTC.